Listed below are T cell receptor beta chains from one sample, sequenced in a study of shared clonotypes between healthy human individuals. The table came from immunoSEQ multiplex PCR; TCRdb's copy has only in-frame clones and leaves some out. The repertoire holds more than 2 million clones, with roughly 95% as singletons. The sequenced sample consisted of naive CD8+ T cells from PBMCs. Receptors originate from a man aged 18 to 29 in good health. Some clones in this sample may be carry-over from other donors' samples. Both conserved end residues are part of each CDR3. D genes are given only for firm matches. Some rows have no size entry. The others give once, few or many, or a class for an expanded clone.

j_gene: TRBJ2-3; abundance: .; d_gene: TRBD1; v_gene: TRBV27; len: 16; CDR3aa: CASKTGSRAHSDTQYF; CDR3nt: TGTGCCAGCAAGACAGGGTCGCGGGCCCACTCAGATACGCAGTATTTT
j_gene: TRBJ1-2; abundance: .; d_gene: .; v_gene: TRBV4-1; len: 16; CDR3aa: CASSPSVGRLDYGYTF; CDR3nt: TGCGCCAGCAGCCCGTCGGTCGGCAGGCTCGACTATGGCTACACCTTC
j_gene: TRBJ1-2; abundance: .; d_gene: .; v_gene: TRBV10-3; len: 14; CDR3aa: CAITQGGLGYGYTF; CDR3nt: TGTGCCATCACCCAGGGAGGCTTGGGCTATGGCTACACCTTC
j_gene: TRBJ2-1; abundance: .; d_gene: .; v_gene: TRBV25-1; len: 16; CDR3aa: CASSARQATSYNEQFF; CDR3nt: TGTGCCAGCAGCGCAAGACAGGCCACCTCCTACAATGAGCAGTTCTTC
j_gene: TRBJ2-2; abundance: .; d_gene: .; v_gene: TRBV27; len: 14; CDR3aa: CASSLGHRAGELFF; CDR3nt: TGTGCCAGCAGTCTCGGACACCGCGCCGGGGAGCTGTTTTTT
j_gene: TRBJ1-5; abundance: .; d_gene: TRBD1; v_gene: TRBV19; len: 17; CDR3aa: CASSPRDRAWVNQPQHF; CDR3nt: TGTGCCAGTAGTCCCCGGGACAGGGCGTGGGTCAATCAGCCCCAGCATTTT
j_gene: TRBJ1-2; abundance: once; d_gene: TRBD1; v_gene: TRBV7-9; len: 12; CDR3aa: CASSDDRDGYTF; CDR3nt: TGTGCCAGCAGCGACGACAGGGATGGCTACACCTTC
j_gene: TRBJ2-1; abundance: once; d_gene: .; v_gene: TRBV7-9; len: 15; CDR3aa: CASIPPGSSYNEQFF; CDR3nt: TGTGCCAGCATCCCACCGGGGAGCTCCTACAATGAGCAGTTCTTC
j_gene: TRBJ2-5; abundance: .; d_gene: .; v_gene: TRBV7-8; len: 14; CDR3aa: CASSFADPRETQYF; CDR3nt: TGTGCCAGCAGCTTCGCGGATCCCCGGGAGACCCAGTACTTC
j_gene: TRBJ2-1; abundance: .; d_gene: TRBD1; v_gene: TRBV9; len: 16; CDR3aa: CASSVVGQGAHNEQFF; CDR3nt: TGTGCCAGCAGCGTAGTAGGCCAGGGGGCCCACAATGAGCAGTTCTTC
j_gene: TRBJ2-3; abundance: .; d_gene: TRBD2; v_gene: TRBV4-1; len: 18; CDR3aa: CASSQLMIAGVGTDTQYF; CDR3nt: TGCGCCAGCAGCCAACTAATGATAGCGGGAGTTGGCACAGATACGCAGTATTTT
j_gene: TRBJ2-3; abundance: few; d_gene: .; v_gene: TRBV27; len: 14; CDR3aa: CASSDPEDTDTQYF; CDR3nt: TGTGCCAGCAGTGACCCAGAGGATACAGATACGCAGTATTTT